Below, one T cell receptor beta chain is given with its context. Antigen unknown. Using immunoSEQ multiplex PCR, the repertoire was profiled, and TCRdb retains in-frame clones only, with some absent. In the table there are some 99,000 clones, 91% of which are singletons. This specimen comes from a study of T cell responses to AZD1222 COVID-19 vaccine. Broader study findings: Spike-specific TCR breadth and depth were elevated following two AZD1222 doses. Most donors were white British and more were female, and clonal diversity was possibly underestimated. Repertoire sampling occurred only after the peak T cell response.

V shed 1 base, J shed 7 bases, and the junction held 5 bases outside the gene matches. Germline V lookup: CDR1 MGHRA, CDR2 YSYEKL. CDR3 length equals 14 residues. This TCR derives from an adult in good health. This specimen consisted of peripheral blood, obtained on day 0 of AZD1222 vaccination. The rearrangement uses TRBV4-1 and TRBJ1-2; 8 bases line up with TRBD1. The chain's CDR3 is CASSQAGQGLGYTF. DNA for the CDR3: TGCGCCAGCAGCCAAGCAGGACAGGGACTTGGCTACACCTTC.